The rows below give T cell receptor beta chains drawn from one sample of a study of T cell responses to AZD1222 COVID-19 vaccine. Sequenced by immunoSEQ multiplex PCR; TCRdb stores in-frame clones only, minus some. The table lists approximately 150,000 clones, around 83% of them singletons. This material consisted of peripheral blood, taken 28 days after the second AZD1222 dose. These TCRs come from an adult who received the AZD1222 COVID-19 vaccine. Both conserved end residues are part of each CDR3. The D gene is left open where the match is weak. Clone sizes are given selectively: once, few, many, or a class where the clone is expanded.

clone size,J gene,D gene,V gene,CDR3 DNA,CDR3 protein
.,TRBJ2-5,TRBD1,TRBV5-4,TGTGCCAGCCAGGACAGGGGGCAAGAGACCCAGTACTTC,CASQDRGQETQYF
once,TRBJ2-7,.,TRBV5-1,TGCGCCAGCAGCCCCGGGACGTTATACGAGCAGTACTTC,CASSPGTLYEQYF
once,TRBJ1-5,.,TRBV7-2,TGTGCCAGCAGCAGGGTAACGGACCAGCCCCAGCATTTT,CASSRVTDQPQHF
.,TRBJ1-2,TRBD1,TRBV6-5,TGTGCCAGCAGTTACCTCGGACAGGGTAGTTATGGCTACACCTTC,CASSYLGQGSYGYTF
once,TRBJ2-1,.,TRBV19,TGTGCCAGTAGTACCAGGGTTGACTATGAGCAGTTCTTC,CASSTRVDYEQFF
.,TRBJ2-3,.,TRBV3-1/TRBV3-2,TGTGCCAGCAGCTTGGCGGGTCGCACAGATACGCAGTATTTT,CASSLAGRTDTQYF
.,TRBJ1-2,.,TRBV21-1,TGTGCCAGCAGCGACCCCCAGACACAGACCAACTATGGCTACACCTTC,CASSDPQTQTNYGYTF
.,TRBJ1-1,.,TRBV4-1,TGCGCCAGCAGCCAAGTTGGTCGGGGGGCTGAAGCTTTCTTT,CASSQVGRGAEAFF
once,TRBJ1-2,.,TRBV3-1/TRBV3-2,TGTGCCAGCAGCCCCAACGGGGGTTATGGCTACACCTTC,CASSPNGGYGYTF
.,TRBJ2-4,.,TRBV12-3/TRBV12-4,TGTGCCAGCAGTTCCGGGTCCGAAAGGGACTTC,CASSSGSERDF
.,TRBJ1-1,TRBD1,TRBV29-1,TGCAGCGTTAGTCAGGGGGGAAGGACTGAAGCTTTCTTT,CSVSQGGRTEAFF
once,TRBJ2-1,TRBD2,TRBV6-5,TGTGCCAGCCGCGCTAGCGGGAGTATCAATGAGCAGTTCTTC,CASRASGSINEQFF
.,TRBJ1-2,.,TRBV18,TGTGCCAGCTCATTAGGACAGAACTATGGCTACACCTTC,CASSLGQNYGYTF
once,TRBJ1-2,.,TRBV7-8,TGTGCCAGCAGCTTACTCTCGGGGCCCAACGGCTACACCTTC,CASSLLSGPNGYTF
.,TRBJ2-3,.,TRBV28,TGTGCCAGTAAAGGGGGAGCAGATACGCAGTATTTT,CASKGGADTQYF
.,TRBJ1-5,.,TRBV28,TGTGCCAGCAGTGTATCCTTTCAGCCCCAGCATTTT,CASSVSFQPQHF
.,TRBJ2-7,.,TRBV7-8,TGTGCCAGCAGCCCCCCCGTCCGGGAGAACTACGAGCAGTACTTC,CASSPPVRENYEQYF
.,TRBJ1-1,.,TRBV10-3,TGTGCCATCAGTGAGTCCACAGGCTACACTGAAGCTTTCTTT,CAISESTGYTEAFF
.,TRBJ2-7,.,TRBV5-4,TGTGCCAGCAGCCCCCCGGGGGCCTACGAGCAGTACTTC,CASSPPGAYEQYF
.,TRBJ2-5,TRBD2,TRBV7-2,TGTGCCAGCGCCGCGGGAGAGCTTGAGACCCAGTACTTC,CASAAGELETQYF
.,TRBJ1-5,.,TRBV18,TGTGCCAGCTCACCACAGGGTTGGGACGGCAATCAGCCCCAGCATTTT,CASSPQGWDGNQPQHF
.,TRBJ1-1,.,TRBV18,TGTGCCAGCTCACCCCGGACAAGTCGGAACACTGAAGCTTTCTTT,CASSPRTSRNTEAFF
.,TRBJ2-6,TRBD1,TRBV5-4,TGTGCCAGCAGTAGGGACAGGGTCAAGTCTGGGGCCAACGTCCTGACTTTC,CASSRDRVKSGANVLTF
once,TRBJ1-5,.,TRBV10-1,TGCGCCAGCAGTGAGAATTTTGGTCAGCCCCAGCATTTT,CASSENFGQPQHF
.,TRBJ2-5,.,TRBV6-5,TGTGCCAGCAGTCGGGACCGCCAAGAGACCCAGTACTTC,CASSRDRQETQYF
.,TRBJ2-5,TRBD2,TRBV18,TGTGCCAGCTCACCTCGTACTAGCGAAGAGACCCAGTACTTC,CASSPRTSEETQYF